These T cell receptor beta chains were read from a single sample in a study of cytomegalovirus exposure and HLA in healthy donors. Using immunoSEQ multiplex PCR, the repertoire was profiled, and TCRdb retains in-frame clones only, with some absent. The table includes 100,000 to 150,000 clones, around 69% detected once. The sequencing sample was made of PBMCs. Source of these receptors: a human donor in good health. CDR3s include the opening cysteine and the closing phenylalanine or tryptophan. D genes are given only for firm matches. Rows give clone size only sometimes, using once, few, many, or a class for an expanded clone.

J,V,size,D,DNA,CDR3
TRBJ2-7,TRBV14,NA,TRBD1,TGTGCCAGCAGCCAAGATGGACCGGGACAGGGCACCTACGAGCAGTACTTC,CASSQDGPGQGTYEQYF
TRBJ2-2,TRBV11-3,NA,NA,TGTGCCAGCAGCTTTGGGTCCGGAGGGGTACACACCGGGGAGCTGTTTTTT,CASSFGSGGVHTGELFF
TRBJ2-3,TRBV19,NA,TRBD1,TGTGCCAGTAGTGGACAGGGGTTGGATACGCAGTATTTT,CASSGQGLDTQYF
TRBJ1-1,TRBV18,NA,TRBD1,TGTGCCAGCTCACCATCGGGGACAGGGGGGACTGAAGCTTTCTTT,CASSPSGTGGTEAFF
TRBJ1-6,TRBV25-1,NA,NA,TGTGCCAGCAGTGTGGCAGGGCTCTCACCCCTCCACTTT,CASSVAGLSPLHF
TRBJ2-1,TRBV7-2,NA,NA,TGTGCCAGCAGCCCCCAGGGGTGGAATGAGCAGTTCTTC,CASSPQGWNEQFF
TRBJ2-2,TRBV2,NA,NA,TGTGCCAGCAGTGTTAGACAGCAGACCGGGGAGCTGTTTTTT,CASSVRQQTGELFF
TRBJ2-5,TRBV9,NA,TRBD1,TGTGCCAGCAGCGCCCGGACAGGGGGGGAGACCCAGTACTTC,CASSARTGGETQYF
TRBJ2-1,TRBV27,NA,TRBD1,TGTGCCAGCAGTTTATTGAGGGACAGGGGTTGGGAGCAGTTCTTC,CASSLLRDRGWEQFF
TRBJ2-6,TRBV6-4,NA,NA,TGTGCCAGCCGTGAGACAGGCCCTCCTTCTGGGGCCAACGTCCTGACTTTC,CASRETGPPSGANVLTF
TRBJ1-6,TRBV19,NA,NA,TGTGCCAGTAAATCTTCGGGGCAGGGGTATTCACCCCTCCACTTT,CASKSSGQGYSPLHF
TRBJ2-2,TRBV7-3,NA,TRBD1,TGTGCCAGCAGCCAACCCGGGGGACAGGGGGCAGGCACCGGGGAGCTGTTTTTT,CASSQPGGQGAGTGELFF
TRBJ1-1,TRBV19,NA,NA,TGTGCCAGTACCCCAAGTGGGATTCGGGGCACTGAAGCTTTCTTT,CASTPSGIRGTEAFF
TRBJ1-2,TRBV5-4,NA,NA,TGTGCCAGCAGCTTGGCCGTCAGTTACTATGGCTACACCTTC,CASSLAVSYYGYTF
TRBJ2-1,TRBV6-4,once,NA,TGTGCCAGCAGTGACTCGTTAGGGGCTCGTAATGAGCAGTTCTTC,CASSDSLGARNEQFF
TRBJ1-1,TRBV28,NA,NA,TGTGCCAGCAGTTTTGTCAGGGGTTTGGACACTGAAGCTTTCTTT,CASSFVRGLDTEAFF
TRBJ2-7,TRBV6-6,NA,NA,TGTGCCAGCAGGCCCGGCGGGGCCTACGAGCAGTACTTC,CASRPGGAYEQYF
TRBJ1-2,TRBV28,NA,NA,TGTGCCCATATGCAGTCGGAGCGGGGAGGCTACACCTTC,CAHMQSERGGYTF
TRBJ2-2,TRBV7-2,NA,TRBD2,TGTGCCAGCAGCCTGGTTCCGGGGGGGGGTACCGGGGAGCTGTTTTTT,CASSLVPGGGTGELFF
TRBJ1-2,TRBV27,NA,NA,TGTGCCACCTCTCCGCAGGGTAGCTATGGCTACACCTTC,CATSPQGSYGYTF
TRBJ1-1,TRBV9,few,NA,TGTGCCAGCAGCCCCCTAGGGCAGGGCTATGAAGCTTTCTTT,CASSPLGQGYEAFF
TRBJ2-1,TRBV29-1,NA,TRBD1,TGCAGCGTTGCCCGAAAAGACAGGGAAACGGATGAGCAGTTCTTC,CSVARKDRETDEQFF
TRBJ2-3,TRBV2,NA,NA,TGTGCCAGCAGGGATAAACTCAGAGGTAGCACAGATACGCAGTATTTT,CASRDKLRGSTDTQYF
TRBJ1-5,TRBV19,NA,TRBD1,TGTGCCAGTAGTCAACTCAGACAGGGAAGGCAGCCCCAGCATTTT,CASSQLRQGRQPQHF
TRBJ2-1,TRBV9,few,NA,TGTGCCAGCAGCGTAGGGACAGACCGCTCCTACAATGAGCAGTTCTTC,CASSVGTDRSYNEQFF
TRBJ2-2,TRBV19,NA,TRBD1,TGTGCCAGTAGGACAGGGGTGGGCACCGGGGAGCTGTTTTTT,CASRTGVGTGELFF
TRBJ1-5,TRBV2,NA,TRBD1,TGTGCCAGCAAGGAAGACAGGGCAGGGATATATAGCAATCAGCCCCAGCATTTT,CASKEDRAGIYSNQPQHF